Sequencing of this TCR beta chain was carried out in a study of cytomegalovirus exposure and HLA in healthy donors. Study findings and constraints: Donors were assumed by presence/absence analyses to have roughly uniform sequencing depth. An Asian-associated ancestry cluster reportedly showed fewer N-insertions than the approximately 670-donor mean in a later analysis. It is likely that the observed cluster of highly shared sequence variants was a sequencing artifact. HLA alleles were associated with around 17,000 TCR beta sequences in a later analysis at 0.05 false discovery rate.

CDR1 and CDR2 from the germline V gene are MNHEY and SVGAGI. Trimming removed 4 bases from V and 3 bases from J; junction bases left unmatched: 3. There are 15 residues in the CDR3. PCR amplification relied on 60 Vbeta primers (plus 13 Jbeta primers). Profiled with immunoSEQ multiplex PCR; TCRdb holds only in-frame clones, not every one. Counted here are fewer than 55,000 clones, about 71% occurring once; the ten biggest clones make up roughly 22%. Comment on this clone: Antigen specificity is unknown.

The sequenced sample was PBMCs. The chain is built from TRBV6-5 and TRBJ2-7; 13 nucleotides align to TRBD2. The receptor was derived from a woman between 50 and 59 years old in good health and CMV-seropositive. As DNA, the CDR3 is TGTGCCAGCAGTTCCCGACTAGCGGGAGGCTACGAGCAGTACTTC. Its protein is CASSSRLAGGYEQYF.